The 29 T cell receptor beta chains below come from one sample, sequenced in a study of regulatory T cells in long-lasting Graves disease. The time point: newly diagnosed GD, antithyroid drugs for less than 3 months. Preparation of the TCR library used RNA extracted from PBMCs. For TCR beta, libraries came from iRepertoire HTBI primers and Arm-PCR of CDR3 regions. A single record per CDR3 protein comes from TCRdb applying MiXCR to the multiplex PCR reads. The sample yields a few hundred thousand distinct CDR3 sequences, around 15% seen once. The data were also submitted as part of a second study, on T cells in Graves' hyperthyroidism and ophthalmopathy.

Sequenced material: peripheral blood mononuclear cells (PBMCs), taken at new diagnosis, from a patient treated with antithyroid drugs. The receptors originated from a woman younger than 30 with Graves disease.

The CDR3 DNA is TGTGCCAGCAGTGGCCCCCTGCTACCAGATGGAAATGAGCAGTTCTTC. Protein product: CASSGPLLPDGNEQFF. The chain recombines TRBV27 with TRBJ2-1; D unresolved. The CDR3 covers 16 residues. CDR1 and CDR2 (germline): MNHEY, SMNVEV (reference sequence). V lost 5 bases and J 7 bases, leaving 21 bases between the germline ends.

This clonotype was found a few times. The CDR3 region is CASSETSGLGGEQFF. The CDR3 coding sequence is TGTGCCAGCAGCGAGACTAGCGGACTAGGGGGTGAGCAGTTCTTC. This sequence joins TRBV9 and TRBJ2-1; 9 positions agree with TRBD2. In germline, CDR1 is SGDLS, CDR2 YYNGEE. The CDR3 totals 15 residues. V dropped 3 bases and J dropped 9; count of bases not matched to a gene: 10.

This clonotype was counted at least ten times. V and J are TRBV28 and TRBJ2-7, with 11 nucleotides matching TRBD1. Losses at the gene ends were 2 bases for V and 2 bases for J; bases not matched to a gene: 2. The CDR3 totals 15 residues. Germline V gene sequence: CDR1 MDHEN, CDR2 SYDVKM. The CDR3 loop is CASSLGTGGPYEQYF. For the CDR3, the DNA is TGTGCCAGCAGTTTAGGGACAGGGGGGCCCTACGAGCAGTACTTC.

This clonotype was recorded many times. This chain joins TRBV20-1 and TRBJ2-2; D not certain. V lost 3 bases and J lost 6, with 11 bases in between. The CDR3 length is 13 residues. Germline loops: CDR1 DFQATT, CDR2 SNEGSKA (reference sequence). The CDR3 sequence: CSASPSRPGELFF. CDR3 DNA: TGCAGTGCTAGCCCAAGCCGGCCCGGGGAGCTGTTTTTT.

This clonotype was observed at least ten times. The chain combines TRBV5-4 with TRBJ2-1, with a tentative D call TRBD2 (6 bases). CDR1 and CDR2 from the germline V gene are SGHNT and YYREEE (reference sequence). Trimming left V 1 base short and J 5 bases short, with 10 bases between. The CDR3 sequence is 14 residues long. DNA for the CDR3: TGTGCCAGCAGCTTGCTTAGCGGAGACAATGAGCAGTTCTTC. Translating gives CASSLLSGDNEQFF.

This clonotype was seen at least ten times. The V call is TRBV20-1, the J call TRBJ2-1, with 7 bases fitting TRBD2. The germline V gene encodes CDR1 DFQATT and CDR2 SNEGSKA (reference sequence). V lost 2 bases to trimming and J lost 8 bases; unmatched junction nucleotides: 6. The CDR3 spans 13 residues. CDR3 loop: CSARTGGQDEQFF. Written as DNA, the CDR3 is TGCAGTGCTAGAACGGGAGGTCAGGATGAGCAGTTCTTC.

V is TRBV3-1 and J is TRBJ2-1; tentative D call: TRBD2 (6 bases). Trimming took 3 bases from V and 8 from J, leaving 20 bases between them. The CDR3 is 16 amino acids. Germline V CDR1 and CDR2: LGHDT, YNNKEL (reference sequence). CDR3 bases: TGTGCCAGCAGCCACCAGAGGCGGGAAGGTTTCGATGAGCAGTTCTTC. Its protein product is CASSHQRREGFDEQFF.

This clonotype was detected many times. The chain couples TRBV7-2 to TRBJ2-7; D is possibly TRBD2 (6 bases). CDR1 and CDR2 (germline): SGHTA, FQGNSA. This CDR3 has 14 residues. V lost 3 bases to trimming and J lost 6 bases, with 15 bases between them. Here the CDR3 reads CASSFTVQEGEQYF. CDR3 coding DNA: TGTGCCAGCAGCTTCACGGTACAGGAGGGCGAGCAGTACTTC. Based on the CDR3 plus reference TRBV7-2 and TRBJ2-7, the full variable domain is GAGVSQSPSNKVTEKGKDVELRCDPISGHTALYWYRQSLGQGLEFLIYFQGNSAPDKSGLPSDRFSAERTGGSVSTLTIQRTQQEDSAVYLCASSFTVQEGEQYFGPGTRLTVT.

This clonotype was detected many times. The chain uses TRBV11-2 and TRBJ2-2, with 8 bases matching TRBD1. The CDR3 covers 15 residues. After removal of 4 bases from V and 3 bases from J, the junction contained 4 bases not matched to a gene. Germline V gene sequence: CDR1 SGHAT, CDR2 FQNNGV. CDR3 loop: CASSSPRGHTGELFF. In DNA form, the CDR3 reads TGTGCCAGCAGCTCCCCCAGGGGGCACACCGGGGAGCTGTTTTTT.

This clonotype was seen at least ten times. J is TRBJ1-1 and V is TRBV5-1; D gene unclear. CDR1 SGHRS and CDR2 YFSETQ come from the germline V gene. The CDR3 is 15 amino acids. Trimming cost V 0 bases and J 1 base, with 10 bases left between them. The CDR3 sequence is CASSLAVAGNTEAFF. Written as DNA, the CDR3 is TGCGCCAGCAGCTTGGCCGTGGCAGGGAACACTGAAGCTTTCTTT.

The table lists this clonotype with many counts. The chain carries TRBV30 and TRBJ2-3, with D perhaps TRBD1 (7 bases). CDR1 GTSNPN and CDR2 SVGIG come from the germline V gene (reference sequence). Trimming left V 5 bases short and J 2 bases short, with 17 bases between. This CDR3 contains 15 residues. CDR3 nucleotides: TGTGCCTGGGGACAGGACTATATGATCACAGATACGCAGTATTTT. Its protein is CAWGQDYMITDTQYF.

This clonotype was seen ten or more times. This chain connects TRBV2 to TRBJ2-3; D is unresolved. The V gene's germline CDR1 is SNHLY and CDR2 FYNNEI. This CDR3 has 12 amino acids. Trimming took off 3 bases at V and 4 bases at J, with 5 bases between the two ends. The CDR3 bases are TGTGCCAGCAGTGACGGACCAGATACGCAGTATTTT. It specifies CASSDGPDTQYF.

This clonotype showed up just a few times. J is TRBJ2-4 and V is TRBV29-1, with D hard to call. The V end was cut by 4 bases, the J end by 3 bases, with 16 bases between. The germline CDR1 and CDR2 sequences are SQVTM and ANQGSEA. This CDR3 is 15 amino acids long. The DNA for the CDR3 is TGCAGCGTTGTAAGCGATTACCTCCGCAAAAACATTCAGTACTTC. This codes for CSVVSDYLRKNIQYF.

This clonotype was recorded many times. The V and J genes are TRBV30 and TRBJ2-7; either TRBD1 or TRBD2 may fit D (5 bases each). Germline CDR1 and CDR2: GTSNPN and SVGIG (reference sequence). The CDR3 has 12 amino acids. V gave up 0 bases and J gave up 5 bases, with 8 bases separating them. The CDR3 spells CAWSVVGDEQYF. CDR3 sequence (DNA): TGTGCCTGGAGTGTAGTGGGGGACGAGCAGTACTTC.

There are a few counts of this clonotype. V and J are TRBV20-1 and TRBJ2-5; D call uncertain. Trimming removed 6 bases from V and 3 bases from J, with 14 bases in between. Germline-derived CDR1 and CDR2 are DFQATT and SNEGSKA (reference sequence). The CDR3 loop spans 13 amino acids. Written as DNA, the CDR3 is TGCAGTGCAGTGTCGGCTGTCGAAGAGACCCAGTACTTC. Translating it yields CSAVSAVEETQYF.

This clonotype was recorded many times. The chain uses TRBV7-8 and TRBJ1-1; maybe TRBD1 (6 bases). This CDR3 spans 16 amino acids. V dropped 5 bases and J dropped 1 base, with 17 bases sitting between them. CDR1 is SGHVS and CDR2 is FQNEAQ in the germline V gene. CDR3 nucleotide sequence: TGTGCCAGCAGCCCTTCATACGGGGGGCGGAACACTGAAGCTTTCTTT. Encoded protein: CASSPSYGGRNTEAFF.

V and J are TRBV6-1 and TRBJ2-5, with 12 bases identical to TRBD2. V lost 5 bases, J lost 1 base, and 5 bases stayed unmatched. The CDR3 spans 16 residues. Germline lookup yields CDR1 MNHNS and CDR2 SASEGT. As DNA, the CDR3 is TGTGCCAGCAGTACTCTAGCGGGGGGGCCCCAAGAGACCCAGTACTTC. Its translation is CASSTLAGGPQETQYF.

This clonotype was seen repeatedly, ten times or more. The rearrangement joins TRBV11-2 to TRBJ2-2, with D tentatively TRBD1 or TRBD2 (5 bases each). Trimming shortened V by 1 base and J by 4 bases, and 19 bases separated the two germline ends. The CDR3 runs to 18 residues. CDR1 is SGHAT and CDR2 is FQNNGV in the germline V gene. The CDR3 region is CASSLVGWGRRGTGELFF. In DNA, the CDR3 is TGTGCCAGCAGCTTAGTAGGGTGGGGGAGACGTGGCACCGGGGAGCTGTTTTTT.

This clonotype was detected ten times or more. V is TRBV20-1 and J is TRBJ2-7; D gene unclear. The V end was cut by 1 base, the J end by 5 bases, with 15 bases between. Per germline, CDR1 DFQATT and CDR2 SNEGSKA (reference sequence). The CDR3 sequence is 14 residues long. The DNA for the CDR3 is TGCAGTGCTAGAGGCGGAGTCGTCGTCCACGAGCAGTACTTC. Protein product: CSARGGVVVHEQYF.

This clonotype was seen repeatedly, ten times or more. CDR3 residues: CASSGARGLYEQYF. The CDR3 region has the DNA TGTGCCAGCAGTGGGGCCAGGGGGCTGTACGAGCAGTACTTC. The chain recombines TRBV6-1 with TRBJ2-7; TRBD1 agrees at 8 bases. Germline CDR1 reads MNHNS; CDR2 reads SASEGT. The CDR3 contains 14 residues. With V trimmed by 4 bases and J by 4 bases, 6 bases remained unmatched.

At least ten counts were recorded for this clonotype. This rearrangement joins TRBV12-3 or TRBV12-4 to TRBJ2-7; tentative D call: TRBD2 (6 bases). Trimming pared 1 base from V and 0 bases from J, leaving 19 bases between. CDR3 size: 18 residues. The CDR3 region is CASSLEIVPGLFSYEQYF. CDR3 nucleotides: TGTGCCAGCAGTTTAGAAATCGTCCCGGGACTGTTCTCCTACGAGCAGTACTTC.

This clonotype was observed at least ten times. This chain connects TRBV5-1 to TRBJ2-1; the D is unclear. The assigned J gene may be wrong: the sequence end matches TRBJ2-5 better. In germline, CDR1 is SGHRS, CDR2 YFSETQ. The CDR3 spans 12 residues. CDR3 coding DNA: TGCGCCAGCAGCCCAGCCCAAGAGACCCAGTACTTC. This gives the protein CASSPAQETQYF.

A few counts support this clonotype. The rearrangement joins TRBV3-1 to TRBJ1-3; D is undetermined. Germline V gene lookup returns CDR1 LGHDT and CDR2 YNNKEL (reference sequence). V lost 0 bases and J 3 bases, leaving 3 bases between the germline ends. CDR3 size: 13 residues. The CDR3 loop reads CASSQDNGNTIYF. The DNA for the CDR3 is TGTGCCAGCAGCCAAGATAATGGAAACACCATATATTTT.

The chain recombines TRBV18 with TRBJ1-6; 7 nucleotides match TRBD1. Per the germline V gene, CDR1 is KGHSH and CDR2 is LQKENI. The length of the CDR3 is 14 residues. J lost 7 bases, V lost 4 bases, and 4 bases had no gene match. This CDR3 reads CASSQDRVNSPLHF. As DNA, the CDR3 is TGTGCCAGCTCACAAGACAGGGTAAATTCACCCCTCCACTTT.

This clonotype was seen many times. V is TRBV28 and J is TRBJ2-7; TRBD2 matches 15 bases. CDR3 length: 15 residues. The germline CDR1 and CDR2 sequences are MDHEN and SYDVKM. J gave up 6 bases and V 6 bases, and 6 bases lay outside the gene matches. DNA of the CDR3: TGTGCCAGCAGAGCCGGGGGACTAGCGGGAGGCGAGCAGTACTTC. This encodes CASRAGGLAGGEQYF.

This clonotype was counted many times. The J gene is TRBJ2-1, the V gene TRBV5-1, with 11 bases identical to TRBD1. Germline CDR1 is SGHRS and CDR2 is YFSETQ. The CDR3 covers 16 residues. After removal of 6 bases from V and 3 bases from J, the junction contained 8 bases not matched to a gene. The CDR3 sequence: CASNPAGTGGYNEQFF. In nucleotides, the CDR3 is TGCGCCAGCAACCCCGCCGGGACAGGGGGCTACAATGAGCAGTTCTTC.

This clonotype has ten or more counts. The chain recombines TRBV12-3 or TRBV12-4 with TRBJ1-2, with TRBD1 matching 8 bases. The ends lost 1 base at V and 7 bases at J; junction bases unmatched: 2. This CDR3 is built from 13 residues. The CDR3 spells CASSLGDRSGYTF. CDR3 nucleotides: TGTGCCAGCAGTTTAGGGGACAGGTCTGGCTACACCTTC.

The chain employs TRBV11-2 and TRBJ1-1, with 7 positions matching TRBD1. Germline assignment: CDR1 SGHAT and CDR2 FQNNGV. This CDR3 is 16 amino acids long. J lost 1 base, V lost 6 bases, and 11 bases had no gene match. The CDR3 region is CASREAGGGENTEAFF. The CDR3 nucleotides read TGTGCCAGCAGAGAAGCAGGGGGTGGTGAGAACACTGAAGCTTTCTTT. The variable domain in full, completed from reference TRBV11-2 and TRBJ1-1, reads EAGVAQSPRYKIIEKRQSVAFWCNPISGHATLYWYQQILGQGPKLLIQFQNNGVVDDSQLPKDRFSAERLKGVDSTLKIQPAKLEDSAVYLCASREAGGGENTEAFFGQGTRLTVV.

The table lists this clonotype with many counts. The gene calls are TRBV6-5 and TRBJ2-1; 12 bases map to TRBD2. Trimming took 4 bases from V and 6 from J; bases not matched to a gene: 13. Germline lookup yields CDR1 MNHEY and CDR2 SVGAGI. The CDR3 sequence is 18 residues long. Here the CDR3 DNA reads TGTGCCAGCAGTTCCGGACTAGCGGGGCTCATTCATGGCAATGAGCAGTTCTTC. As protein: CASSSGLAGLIHGNEQFF.